These T cell receptor beta chains were read from a single sample in a study of blood T cell repertoires in COVID-19. Measured with immunoSEQ multiplex PCR; TCRdb has only the in-frame clones, and not every one. The sample yields roughly 93,000 clones, approximately 87% seen once. Source material: peripheral blood. These receptors were collected from a human donor in a cohort sampled during active COVID-19. Both conserved end residues are part of each CDR3. D genes are given only for firm matches. Only part of the rows carry a size: once, few, many, or a class if the clone is expanded.

>.|.|TRBJ2-1|TRBV6-5
TGTGCCAGCAGGATTCACGGAGGGAATGAGCAGTTCTTC
CASRIHGGNEQFF
>.|.|TRBJ1-1|TRBV5-1
TGCGCCAGCAGCCTTGACAGGTTTCAGAACACTGAAGCTTTCTTT
CASSLDRFQNTEAFF
>TRBD1|.|TRBJ1-5|TRBV20-1
TGCAGTGCTAGTCCGGGACAGGGGGTTTCGGGCAATCAGCCCCAGCATTTT
CSASPGQGVSGNQPQHF
>.|.|TRBJ1-5|TRBV6-6
TGTGCCAGCGGACTCCCTAGCAATCAGCCCCAGCATTTT
CASGLPSNQPQHF
>.|.|TRBJ2-5|TRBV29-1
TGCAGCGTTGTACGGAGAGAGACCCAGTACTTC
CSVVRRETQYF
>.|.|TRBJ1-1|TRBV28
TGTGCCAGCAGCCTGGGGGAGGGTGAAGCTTTCTTT
CASSLGEGEAFF
>.|.|TRBJ2-1|TRBV27
TGTGCCAGCAGTTCAGTTGCGGGGGCTTCCTACAATGAGCAGTTCTTC
CASSSVAGASYNEQFF
>TRBD2|.|TRBJ2-3|TRBV5-1
TGCGCCAGCAGCGCGGGACTAGCGGGACCACGGGGCACAGATACGCAGTATTTT
CASSAGLAGPRGTDTQYF
>.|.|TRBJ1-5|TRBV7-2
TGTGCCAGCAGCTTAGCGCTACGGGATAGCAATCAGCCCCAGCATTTT
CASSLALRDSNQPQHF
>.|.|TRBJ1-6|TRBV10-3
TGTGCCATCAGTGAGAGGAACCCGGACAGCCCCTATTCACCCCTCCACTTT
CAISERNPDSPYSPLHF
>.|.|TRBJ1-1|TRBV6-6
TGTGCCAGCATCGGGAGAGTCACTGAAGCTTTCTTT
CASIGRVTEAFF
>TRBD2|.|TRBJ2-3|TRBV5-4
TGTGCCAGCAGCTTGCGCCGAGCGGGGGGCACAGATACGCAGTATTTT
CASSLRRAGGTDTQYF
>TRBD2|once|TRBJ2-1|TRBV7-3
TGTGCCAGCAGCATCGGACTAGCGGGAGGGAATGAGCAGTTCTTC
CASSIGLAGGNEQFF
>TRBD2|.|TRBJ2-1|TRBV27
TGTGCCACCGGGCCCCCCACGGGAGGTCCGTACAATGAGCAGTTCTTC
CATGPPTGGPYNEQFF
>TRBD2|once|TRBJ2-3|TRBV4-1
TGCGCCAGCAGCCCGCCTCCTGGGGCTAGCGGGCTCACAGATACGCAGTATTTT
CASSPPPGASGLTDTQYF
>TRBD2|.|TRBJ2-1|TRBV10-3
TGTGCCATCAGTGGGTTGTGGGTTGCGGGAGTCGGGGACAATGAGCAGTTCTTC
CAISGLWVAGVGDNEQFF
>.|.|TRBJ2-7|TRBV18
TGTGCCAGCTCACCCCGCGCTACCTCCATCTCCTACGAGCAGTACTTC
CASSPRATSISYEQYF
>.|.|TRBJ2-3|TRBV6-2/TRBV6-3
TGTGCCAGCAGTTACTTAGGCGCTTCCGGGCTAGCGGATACGCAGTATTTT
CASSYLGASGLADTQYF
>TRBD1|.|TRBJ2-5|TRBV18
TGTGCCAGCTCACCACCGGGACAGGGGGCATATAGCGGGAAGGAGACCCAGTACTTC
CASSPPGQGAYSGKETQYF
>TRBD1|.|TRBJ1-1|TRBV28
TGTGCCAGCAGCCAAGGACAGGGGAGGACTGAAGCTTTCTTT
CASSQGQGRTEAFF
>.|.|TRBJ2-3|TRBV3-1/TRBV3-2
TGTGCCAGCAGCCAAGACCTAGATACGCAGTATTTT
CASSQDLDTQYF
>.|.|TRBJ1-3|TRBV14
TGTGCCAGCAGCCAACAACCCTGGGCTGCCCTGGGAAACACCATATATTTT
CASSQQPWAALGNTIYF
>TRBD1|.|TRBJ2-3|TRBV7-9
TGTGCCAGCAGCTTACGACAGGGGACAGATACGCAGTATTTT
CASSLRQGTDTQYF
>TRBD2|.|TRBJ2-3|TRBV6-1
TGTGCCAGCAGTGAAGCGCTTGGCGGGAGTTCAGATACGCAGTATTTT
CASSEALGGSSDTQYF
>.|.|TRBJ1-1|TRBV7-8
TGTGCCAGCAGCTTAGAACAGACAGGGAACACTGAAGCTTTCTTT
CASSLEQTGNTEAFF
>.|.|TRBJ2-1|TRBV5-6
TGTGCCAGCAGCTTGCTGGGGCCTTACAATGAGCAGTTCTTC
CASSLLGPYNEQFF
>.|.|TRBJ1-1|TRBV3-1/TRBV3-2
TGTGCCAGCAGCCAAGATCAGGGGCGAAGCACTGAAGCTTTCTTT
CASSQDQGRSTEAFF
>TRBD1|.|TRBJ2-2|TRBV25-1
TGTGCCAGTTCGACAGGGGACACCGGGGAGCTGTTTTTT
CASSTGDTGELFF
>.|few|TRBJ2-3|TRBV5-1
TGCGCCAGCAGCGCCTCCAGAGCGGACAGCACAGATACGCAGTATTTT
CASSASRADSTDTQYF
>TRBD2|.|TRBJ2-3|TRBV2
TGTGCCAGCAGTGGAGCAGCGGGAAAGGGCACAGATACGCAGTATTTT
CASSGAAGKGTDTQYF
>TRBD1|once|TRBJ1-1|TRBV5-1
TGCGCCACTTCACAGGGGGCGGACACTGAAGCTTTCTTT
CATSQGADTEAFF
>TRBD2|.|TRBJ2-3|TRBV5-6
TGTGCCAGCAGCCTACCAGCGGGAGATCCACCAGATACGCAGTATTTT
CASSLPAGDPPDTQYF
>.|.|TRBJ2-1|TRBV5-1
TGCGCCAGCAGCTTGGAAACGGGACTCCCGTCCAATGAGCAGTTCTTC
CASSLETGLPSNEQFF
>.|.|TRBJ2-3|TRBV4-1
TGCGCCAGCAGCCAAGTGGGCCACACAGATACGCAGTATTTT
CASSQVGHTDTQYF
>.|.|TRBJ2-2|TRBV5-4
TGTGCCAGCACTCCGCGTTTGGAAGGGGCTAACACCGGGGAGCTGTTTTTT
CASTPRLEGANTGELFF
>TRBD2|.|TRBJ2-1|TRBV15
TGTGCCACCAGCACCGGGAGGGTGGATGAGCAGTTCTTC
CATSTGRVDEQFF
>TRBD1|.|TRBJ2-7|TRBV7-2
TGTGCCAGCAGTCCCGGGACAGGGGTGTACGAGCAGTACTTC
CASSPGTGVYEQYF
>TRBD1|.|TRBJ1-1|TRBV28
TGTGCCAGCAGCGACGGACAGGGAGGTATGGGGGCTTTCTTT
CASSDGQGGMGAFF